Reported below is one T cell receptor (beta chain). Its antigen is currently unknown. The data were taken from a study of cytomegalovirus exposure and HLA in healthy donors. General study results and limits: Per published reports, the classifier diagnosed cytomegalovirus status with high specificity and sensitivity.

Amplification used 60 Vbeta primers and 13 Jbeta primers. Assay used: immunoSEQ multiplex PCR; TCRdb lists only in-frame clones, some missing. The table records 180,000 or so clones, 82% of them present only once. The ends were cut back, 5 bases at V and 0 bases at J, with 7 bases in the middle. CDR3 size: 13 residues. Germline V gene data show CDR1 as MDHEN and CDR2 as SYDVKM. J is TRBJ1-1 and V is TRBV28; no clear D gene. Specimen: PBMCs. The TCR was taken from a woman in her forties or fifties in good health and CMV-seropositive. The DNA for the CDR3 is TGTGCCAGCAGTCGACATATGAACACTGAAGCTTTCTTT. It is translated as CASSRHMNTEAFF.